The 11 T cell receptor beta chains below come from one sample, sequenced in a study of OX40 agonist ivuxolimab in advanced cancers. Some clones are missing from TCRdb's copy, which holds only in-frame ones; the method was immunoSEQ multiplex PCR. The top ten clones hold around 19% of a sample with fewer than 25,000 clones, approximately 70% of them seen once. The sequencing used CD4+ or CD8+ T cells sorted from blood, collected in a trial of the OX40 agonist ivuxolimab. These receptors all come from an adult with an advanced solid tumor such as melanoma, head and neck, liver or kidney cancer.

The chain couples TRBV5-6 to TRBJ1-2; 7 bases fit TRBD1. Germline assignment: CDR1 SGHDT and CDR2 YYEEEE. The CDR3 contains 15 residues. Germline trimming cut 7 bases from V and 3 bases from J; bases unmatched to any gene: 12. CDR3 amino acids: CASSNPGQQHYGYTF. The CDR3 coding sequence is TGTGCCAGCTCGAATCCGGGACAGCAACACTATGGCTACACCTTC. Filled out from reference TRBV5-6 and TRBJ1-2, the complete variable domain reads DAGVTQSPTHLIKTRGQQVTLRCSPKSGHDTVSWYQQALGQGPQFIFQYYEEEERQRGNFPDRFSGHQFPNYSSELNVNALLLGDSALYLCASSNPGQQHYGYTFGSGTRLTVV.

About this clone itself: The junction does not match germline at one end; this may be a read error. This sequence joins TRBV7-7 and TRBJ2-2; the D gene could be TRBD1 or TRBD2 (6 bases each). Per germline, CDR1 SSHAT and CDR2 FNYEAQ (reference sequence). This CDR3 spans 17 amino acids. The CDR3 sequence is CASSWDVGGPNTGELFF. Here the CDR3 DNA reads TGTGCTAGCAGCTGGGATGTAGGGGGGCCGAACACCGGGGAGCTGTTTTTT.

The V and J genes are TRBV6-1 and TRBJ1-2, with 7 bases identical to TRBD1. Germline CDR1 MNHNS, CDR2 SASEGT. Trimming at V came to 6 bases and at J to 4 bases, leaving 5 bases not matched to a gene. This CDR3 is built from 13 residues. The CDR3, as DNA: TGTGCCAGCAGCCCAGGGGGGGTCTATGGCTACACCTTC. Amino acid sequence: CASSPGGVYGYTF.

The V call is TRBV11-3, the J call TRBJ2-7, with D possibly matching TRBD1 (5 bases). Germline CDR1 is SGHNT and CDR2 is YENEEA. V was pared by 1 base and J by 3 bases, with 13 bases between. There are 15 residues in the CDR3. CDR3 region: CASSLGYGADYEQYF. CDR3 DNA: TGTGCCAGCAGCTTAGGATATGGGGCGGACTACGAGCAGTACTTC.

J is TRBJ1-3 and V is TRBV9, with a weak D call TRBD1 (6 bases). Trimming cost V 2 bases and J 4 bases, with 19 bases left between them. The CDR3 length is 17 residues. Germline V gives CDR1 SGDLS, CDR2 YYNGEE. The CDR3 DNA sequence: TGTGCCAGCAGCGTTAGACAGGAGCCTAGCTCGGGAAACACCATATATTTT. It translates to CASSVRQEPSSGNTIYF.

The genes are TRBV15 and TRBJ1-4, with 7 nucleotides matching TRBD1. The CDR3 is 15 residues long. The germline gives CDR1 LNHNV, CDR2 YYDKDF (reference sequence). The trim removed 5 bases at V and 5 bases at J, leaving 8 bases unmatched. The CDR3 sequence: CATSVNRGGNEKLFF. CDR3 in DNA: TGTGCCACCAGCGTCAACAGGGGCGGGAATGAAAAACTGTTTTTT.

The V call is TRBV4-1, the J call TRBJ2-3, with 9 bases fitting TRBD2. After removal of 0 bases from V and 3 bases from J, the junction contained 7 bases not matched to a gene. CDR1 MGHRA and CDR2 YSYEKL come from the germline V gene. CDR3 length equals 17 residues. Here the CDR3 reads CASSQDTAGGFTDTQYF. CDR3 bases: TGCGCCAGCAGCCAAGATACGGCGGGGGGGTTTACAGATACGCAGTATTTT.

The DNA for the CDR3 is TGTGCCAGCAGTTACAGGCCGTTAAGGGCCAACGTCCTGACTTTC. As protein: CASSYRPLRANVLTF. V usage is TRBV6-9 and J usage is TRBJ2-6; D gene uncertain. This CDR3 has 15 residues. The germline V gene encodes CDR1 MNHGY and CDR2 SVAAGI. V dropped 3 bases and J dropped 5 bases, with 11 bases sitting between them.

The rearrangement links TRBV9 to TRBJ1-1; D unresolved. V was cut by 0 bases and J by 3 bases, with 6 bases left in between. Germline V CDR1 and CDR2: SGDLS, YYNGEE. This CDR3 spans 13 amino acids. CDR3 coding DNA: TGTGCCAGCAGCGTAGGAGGGTACACTGAAGCTTTCTTT. Translation: CASSVGGYTEAFF. The full variable domain, with the rest looked up from reference TRBV9 and TRBJ1-1, is DSGVTQTPKHLITATGQRVTLRCSPRSGDLSVYWYQQSLDQGLQFLIQYYNGEERAKGNILERFSAQQFPDLHSELNLSSLELGDSALYFCASSVGGYTEAFFGQGTRLTVV.

This chain connects TRBV25-1 to TRBJ1-3, with a possible D match to TRBD1 (5 bases). Germline V CDR1 and CDR2: MGHDK, SYGVNS. V was cut by 1 base and J by 2 bases, with 12 bases left in between. This CDR3 is built from 16 residues. The CDR3 coding sequence is TGTGCCAGCAGTGAATTAGGGGAGGCCCCTGGAAACACCATATATTTT. Residues: CASSELGEAPGNTIYF.

This chain's CDR3 is CASSARGYTQYF. CDR3 coding DNA: TGTGCCAGCAGCGCCCGGGGATATACGCAGTATTTT. The V call is TRBV5-6, the J call TRBJ2-3; maybe TRBD2 (5 bases). The CDR3 is made up of 12 amino acids. Germline loops: CDR1 SGHDT, CDR2 YYEEEE. V gave up 4 bases and J gave up 7 bases, with 10 bases separating them.